The 10 T cell receptor beta chains presented below share a single source sample, sequenced in a study of monozygotic twins with cystic fibrosis. Some clones are missing from TCRdb's copy, which holds only in-frame ones; the method was immunoSEQ multiplex PCR. The table lists roughly 13,000 clones, around 89% of them singletons, with approximately 0.7% in the top ten. Sequences were obtained from blood. All receptors derive from a boy between 10 and 17 years old with cystic fibrosis.

The J gene is TRBJ1-2, the V gene TRBV19; possibly TRBD1 for D (5 bases). The V gene's germline CDR1 is LNHDA and CDR2 SQIVND (reference sequence). This CDR3 is 14 amino acids long. Trimming left V 7 bases short and J 6 bases short, with 18 bases between. The CDR3 nucleotides read TGTGCCAGTACCACCCCTGGCAGGGTGAATGGCTACACCTTC. Translating it yields CASTTPGRVNGYTF.

The chain employs TRBV19 and TRBJ2-3; no definite D call. This CDR3 region has 16 residues. The ends were cut back, 2 bases at V and 1 base at J, with 13 bases in the middle. Germline-derived CDR1 and CDR2 are LNHDA and SQIVND (reference sequence). The DNA for the CDR3 is TGTGCCAGTAGTATACCTGGCAGATGGGGCACAGATACGCAGTATTTT. As protein: CASSIPGRWGTDTQYF.

V gene TRBV28 combines with J gene TRBJ2-7, with D possibly TRBD1 on 6 matching bases. V lost 8 bases and J lost 2, with 13 bases in between. CDR1 is MDHEN, CDR2 SYDVKM, per germline. The CDR3 length is 13 residues. This chain's CDR3 is CASGTRWPYEQYF. For the CDR3, the DNA is TGTGCCAGCGGGACAAGGTGGCCCTACGAGCAGTACTTC.

In its sample, this clone was seen once. The chain carries TRBV10-3 and TRBJ1-1; 8 bases are shared with TRBD1. V shed 10 bases, J shed 3 bases, and the junction held 7 bases outside the gene matches. Germline-derived CDR1 and CDR2 are ENHRY and SYGVKD. The CDR3 covers 13 residues. In DNA, the CDR3 is TGTGCCAGCTGGACAGGGACCGACACTGAAGCTTTCTTT. It specifies CASWTGTDTEAFF.

The rearrangement uses TRBV6-1 and TRBJ2-7, with unresolved D. The CDR3 extends over 13 amino acids. Germline CDR1 and CDR2: MNHNS and SASEGT. Trimming stripped 4 bases from V and 6 bases from J, with 13 bases between. The CDR3 sequence: CASSGLQAGEQYF. CDR3 coding DNA: TGTGCCAGCAGTGGGTTGCAGGCCGGCGAGCAGTACTTC.

The rearrangement links TRBV27 to TRBJ1-1; D gene ambiguous. V lost 8 bases, J lost 2 bases, and 24 bases lay in between. Germline lookup yields CDR1 MNHEY and CDR2 SMNVEV (reference sequence). The length of the CDR3 is 17 residues. As DNA, the CDR3 is TGTGCCAGCGCTAAATTGACCTGGGGAACGGGTAACACTGAAGCTTTCTTT. It yields the protein CASAKLTWGTGNTEAFF.

This clone was counted only a few times. The chain links TRBV6-1 to TRBJ2-7; D call uncertain. Germline loops: CDR1 MNHNS, CDR2 SASEGT. V was trimmed by 5 bases and J by 0 bases, leaving 8 bases between them. CDR3 length: 13 residues. The CDR3 region is CASSSTYSYEQYF. CDR3 DNA sequence: TGTGCCAGCAGTTCTACCTACTCCTACGAGCAGTACTTC.

The chain links TRBV6-1 to TRBJ2-5; the match to TRBD2 covers 9 bases. CDR1 and CDR2 from the germline V gene are MNHNS and SASEGT. V was pared by 10 bases and J by 5 bases, with 8 bases of the junction left unmatched. CDR3 length: 13 residues. This CDR3 reads CATPGLAFETQYF. In DNA form, the CDR3 reads TGTGCCACCCCGGGACTAGCATTTGAGACCCAGTACTTC.

The CDR3 region has the DNA TGTGCCAGCAGCCAAAAAGGCAGGGGCCCCTACGAGCAGTACTTC. Translated: CASSQKGRGPYEQYF. V is TRBV2 and J is TRBJ2-7; possibly TRBD1 for D (6 bases). Germline CDR1 and CDR2: SNHLY and FYNNEI. The CDR3 runs to 15 residues. V dropped 6 bases and J dropped 2 bases, with 17 bases sitting between them.

The chain links TRBV5-4 to TRBJ2-3, with 10 bases aligning to TRBD2. With V trimmed by 4 bases and J by 1 base, 9 bases remained unmatched. This CDR3 has 17 amino acids. CDR1 is SGHNT and CDR2 is YYREEE in the germline V gene (reference sequence). The CDR3 sequence: CASSPSGGVGGTDTQYF. DNA for the CDR3: TGTGCCAGCAGCCCGAGCGGGGGGGTTGGTGGCACAGATACGCAGTATTTT.